The 30 T cell receptor beta chains reported below all come from one sample, sequenced in a study of blood T cell repertoires in COVID-19. Sequencing used immunoSEQ multiplex PCR; TCRdb keeps in-frame clones, though not all of them. The profile covers about 400,000 clones, with 70% to 90% appearing a single time and around 1.2% taken by the ten largest. Sequencing input: peripheral blood. The receptors derive from a middle-aged man with acute or convalescent COVID-19.

The V call is TRBV7-6, the J call TRBJ1-6; D unresolved. The length of the CDR3 is 12 residues. V dropped 4 bases and J dropped 8 bases, with 6 bases sitting between them. The germline V gene has CDR1 SGHVS and CDR2 FNYEAQ. CDR3 sequence (DNA): TGTGCCAGCAGCTCCCGTCATTCACCCCTCCACTTT. As protein: CASSSRHSPLHF.

V usage is TRBV19 and J usage is TRBJ2-2; D is possibly TRBD2 (6 bases). V lost 5 bases and J lost 5, with 12 bases in between. Per germline, CDR1 LNHDA and CDR2 SQIVND (reference sequence). There are 14 residues in the CDR3. This CDR3 is CASSQLARTGELFF. The CDR3 DNA reads TGTGCCAGTAGTCAACTAGCCCGTACCGGGGAGCTGTTTTTT.

This chain connects TRBV15 to TRBJ1-4, with D hard to call. CDR1 is LNHNV and CDR2 is YYDKDF in the germline V gene (reference sequence). The length of the CDR3 is 15 residues. V lost 3 bases to trimming and J lost 6 bases, with 14 bases between them. CDR3 in DNA: TGTGCCACCAGCAGGGAAACAGATTTCGATGAAAAACTGTTTTTT. Residues: CATSRETDFDEKLFF.

J is TRBJ2-7 and V is TRBV28; 10 bases map to TRBD2. The J segment lost 7 bases and the V segment lost 5 bases, leaving 11 bases of the junction unmatched. Germline loops: CDR1 MDHEN, CDR2 SYDVKM. There are 15 residues in the CDR3. The CDR3 coding sequence is TGTGCCAGCAGTGGAGCGGGGGCTAGCGGGAGAGAGCAGTACTTC. Its translation is CASSGAGASGREQYF.

The J gene is TRBJ1-5, the V gene TRBV4-3; 7 bases are shared with TRBD1. V lost 1 base to trimming and J lost 6 bases; unmatched junction nucleotides: 6. Germline V gene lookup returns CDR1 LGHNA and CDR2 YSLEER. This CDR3 spans 15 amino acids. In nucleotides, the CDR3 is TGCGCCAGCAGCCAAGGGACAGGTCAGGCTCAGCCCCAGCATTTT. The encoded protein is CASSQGTGQAQPQHF.

A single count supports this clone. The V and J genes are TRBV19 and TRBJ1-3; D is unclear. Trimming pared 3 bases from V and 7 bases from J, leaving 13 bases between. CDR1 is LNHDA and CDR2 is SQIVND in the germline V gene (reference sequence). The CDR3 is 14 residues long. The CDR3 region has the DNA TGTGCCAGTAGTATCCCAGGCAGTCGCAACACCATATATTTT. Translation gives CASSIPGSRNTIYF.

The chain couples TRBV6-6 to TRBJ1-1; TRBD1 aligns across 9 bases. The trim removed 2 bases at V and 1 base at J, leaving 5 bases unmatched. CDR3 size: 16 residues. Per germline, CDR1 MNHNY and CDR2 SVGAGI (reference sequence). The DNA for the CDR3 is TGTGCCAGCAGTTACCCCGGGGACAGGGCGAACACTGAAGCTTTCTTT. This translates into CASSYPGDRANTEAFF.

The chain carries TRBV6-2 or TRBV6-3 and TRBJ2-2; D gene ambiguous. The CDR3 length is 14 residues. Germline values: CDR1 MNHEY, CDR2 SVGEGT. Trimming took off 2 bases at V and 7 bases at J, with 11 bases between the two ends. The chain's CDR3 is CASSYVMARGELFF. CDR3 in DNA: TGTGCCAGCAGTTACGTAATGGCCCGCGGGGAGCTGTTTTTT.

The chain couples TRBV9 to TRBJ1-2; D call uncertain. The V and J ends lost 4 bases and 1 base respectively, with 8 bases between them. The CDR3 spans 13 residues. The germline CDR1 and CDR2 sequences are SGDLS and YYNGEE. CDR3 amino acids: CASSREINYGYTF. The DNA for the CDR3 is TGTGCCAGCAGCAGGGAGATTAACTATGGCTACACCTTC.

The V and J genes are TRBV10-2 and TRBJ1-2, with 9 bases lining up with TRBD1. CDR3 length: 14 amino acids. Trimming at V came to 5 bases and at J to 7 bases, leaving 8 bases not matched to a gene. Germline V gene sequence: CDR1 WSHSY, CDR2 SAAADI. The CDR3 nucleotides are TGCGCCAGCAGTCTGAACAGGGGGCAGGGTGGCTACACCTTC. It translates to CASSLNRGQGGYTF.

This rearrangement joins TRBV3-1 (or the pseudogene TRBV3-2) to TRBJ2-1; TRBD2 matches 15 bases. Germline V lookup: CDR1 LGHDT, CDR2 YNNKEL (reference sequence). V shed 4 bases and J 1 base; nucleotides not matched to a gene: 5. The CDR3 has 18 amino acids. The CDR3 region is CASSPPGLAGGSYNEQFF. DNA for the CDR3: TGTGCCAGCAGCCCACCGGGACTAGCGGGAGGTTCCTACAATGAGCAGTTCTTC.

This clone was recorded only once. This sequence joins TRBV20-1 and TRBJ1-4, with 8 bases lining up with TRBD1. This CDR3 is built from 18 residues. Germline V gene sequence: CDR1 DFQATT, CDR2 SNEGSKA (reference sequence). J was trimmed by 0 bases and V by 3 bases; bases with no gene match: 12. CDR3 nucleotide sequence: TGCAGTGCTAGTCCCGCGAGGGGACAGGCGGCAACTAATGAAAAACTGTTTTTT. Translation: CSASPARGQAATNEKLFF.

The genes are TRBV7-2 and TRBJ1-2; 10 nucleotides align to TRBD1. V dropped 4 bases and J dropped 2; count of bases not matched to a gene: 1. The length of the CDR3 is 14 residues. Germline V gene sequence: CDR1 SGHTA, CDR2 FQGNSA. The CDR3, as DNA: TGTGCCAGCAGCTGGGACAGGGGAAACTATGGCTACACCTTC. It translates to CASSWDRGNYGYTF. Full variable domain (remainder filled in from reference TRBV7-2 and TRBJ1-2): GAGVSQSPSNKVTEKGKDVELRCDPISGHTALYWYRQSLGQGLEFLIYFQGNSAPDKSGLPSDRFSAERTGGSVSTLTIQRTQQEDSAVYLCASSWDRGNYGYTFGSGTRLTVV.

The chain carries TRBV5-1 and TRBJ1-2; TRBD1 aligns across 10 bases. V gave up 0 bases and J gave up 8 bases; unmatched junction bases: 7. Germline V gives CDR1 SGHRS, CDR2 YFSETQ. This CDR3 spans 15 amino acids. CDR3 sequence (DNA): TGCGCCAGCAGCTTGGGACAGGGGGCATCGGGAGGCTACACCTTC. Protein sequence: CASSLGQGASGGYTF.

V is TRBV5-1 and J is TRBJ2-3, with TRBD2 matching over 7 bases. The J segment lost 2 bases and the V segment lost 6 bases, leaving 9 bases of the junction unmatched. Germline CDR1 SGHRS, CDR2 YFSETQ. The CDR3 contains 15 residues. The CDR3 region has the DNA TGCGCCAGCACTTTGTCACTAGCGCACACAGATACGCAGTATTTT. Amino acid sequence: CASTLSLAHTDTQYF.

This clone is a singleton in its sample. V gene TRBV7-8 combines with J gene TRBJ1-2; TRBD1 matches 8 bases. Unmatched junction bases numbered 7, after V lost 1 base and J lost 6 bases. CDR1 and CDR2 from the germline V gene are SGHVS and FQNEAQ. CDR3 length equals 15 residues. The CDR3 loop reads CASSLEDRASDGYTF. The CDR3 DNA is TGTGCCAGCAGCTTAGAGGACAGGGCTTCTGATGGCTACACCTTC.

The chain employs TRBV28 and TRBJ1-1; 7 bases are shared with TRBD1. Germline CDR1 reads MDHEN; CDR2 reads SYDVKM. The CDR3 loop spans 14 amino acids. V lost 8 bases to trimming and J lost 4 bases; unmatched junction nucleotides: 10. The CDR3 is CASSLTGLSTEAFF. The CDR3 DNA reads TGTGCCAGCTCCCTGACAGGGTTGAGCACTGAAGCTTTCTTT. Full variable domain (rest looked up from reference TRBV28 and TRBJ1-1): DVKVTQSSRYLVKRTGEKVFLECVQDMDHENMFWYRQDPGLGLRLIYFSYDVKMKEKGDIPEGYSVSREKKERFSLILESASTNQTSMYLCASSLTGLSTEAFFGQGTRLTVV.

CDR3 coding DNA: TGCGCCAGCAGCTTGGGGACAGGCGCCGGGGAGCTGTTTTTT. Encoded protein: CASSLGTGAGELFF. V gene TRBV5-1 combines with J gene TRBJ2-2, with TRBD1 identical over 7 bases. CDR3 size: 14 residues. Trimming at V came to 0 bases and at J to 6 bases, leaving 2 bases not matched to a gene. Germline assignment: CDR1 SGHRS and CDR2 YFSETQ.

The chain is built from TRBV27 and TRBJ1-5; 7 bases map to TRBD1. V dropped 6 bases and J dropped 1; count of bases not matched to a gene: 6. The CDR3 is made up of 15 amino acids. Germline values: CDR1 MNHEY, CDR2 SMNVEV (reference sequence). The CDR3 DNA is TGTGCCAGCAGCCTGGGGACAGTCAGCAATCAGCCCCAGCATTTT. Translating gives CASSLGTVSNQPQHF.

This rearrangement joins TRBV6-1 to TRBJ1-6; perhaps TRBD1 as D (6 bases). From germline, CDR1 is MNHNS and CDR2 SASEGT. V was trimmed by 1 base and J by 2 bases, leaving 15 bases between them. This CDR3 is 18 amino acids long. The CDR3: CASSEGQGIRTYNSPLHF. The DNA for the CDR3 is TGTGCCAGCAGTGAAGGGCAGGGGATAAGGACCTATAATTCACCCCTCCACTTT.

The genes are TRBV7-9 and TRBJ2-7; D perhaps matches TRBD1 (5 bases). The CDR3 contains 13 residues. Germline loops: CDR1 SEHNR, CDR2 FQNEAQ (reference sequence). V was clipped by 3 bases and J by 2 bases, with 8 bases between them. The CDR3: CASSLDKTYEQYF. In DNA form, the CDR3 reads TGTGCCAGCAGCTTGGACAAAACCTACGAGCAGTACTTC.

The chain carries TRBV3-1 (or the pseudogene TRBV3-2) and TRBJ2-5; TRBD2 agrees at 9 bases. Trimming removed 3 bases from V and 5 bases from J; junction bases left unmatched: 4. The CDR3 has 14 amino acids. In germline, CDR1 is LGHDT, CDR2 YNNKEL (reference sequence). This CDR3 is CASSQGLAFETQYF. The CDR3 region has the DNA TGTGCCAGCAGCCAGGGACTAGCTTTTGAGACCCAGTACTTC.

The chain combines TRBV28 with TRBJ2-3, with D perhaps matching TRBD2 (6 bases). The CDR3 covers 15 residues. Germline CDR1 and CDR2: MDHEN and SYDVKM. V gave up 3 bases and J gave up 0 bases, with 10 bases separating them. CDR3 loop: CASSFWTTSTDTQYF. The CDR3 nucleotides read TGTGCCAGCAGTTTCTGGACTACTAGCACAGATACGCAGTATTTT.

The chain is built from TRBV13 and TRBJ1-6, with no clear D. V shed 5 bases and J shed 5 bases, with 10 bases lying between them. This CDR3 contains 14 residues. Germline CDR1 is PRHDT and CDR2 is FYEKMQ (reference sequence). The CDR3 is CASSHNGNNSPLHF. The CDR3 DNA is TGTGCCAGCAGCCACAACGGGAATAATTCACCCCTCCACTTT.

The V and J genes are TRBV9 and TRBJ1-1, with D unclear. V was shortened by 0 bases and J by 0 bases, with 12 bases between the two germline ends. This CDR3 is built from 16 residues. Germline CDR1 and CDR2: SGDLS and YYNGEE. The CDR3 here is CASSVAKEALNTEAFF. CDR3 nucleotide sequence: TGTGCCAGCAGCGTAGCTAAAGAGGCATTGAACACTGAAGCTTTCTTT. The whole variable domain, filled in from reference TRBV9 and TRBJ1-1, reads DSGVTQTPKHLITATGQRVTLRCSPRSGDLSVYWYQQSLDQGLQFLIQYYNGEERAKGNILERFSAQQFPDLHSELNLSSLELGDSALYFCASSVAKEALNTEAFFGQGTRLTVV.

The chain carries TRBV11-3 and TRBJ2-1; no reliable D call. The germline V gene has CDR1 SGHNT and CDR2 YENEEA. Trimming cost V 5 bases and J 3 bases, with 8 bases left between them. The CDR3 runs 13 residues. The DNA of the CDR3 is TGTGCCAGCAGCCCTTTAAACTACAATGAGCAGTTCTTC. Translating it yields CASSPLNYNEQFF. The complete variable domain, with remaining parts taken from reference TRBV11-3 and TRBJ2-1, reads EAGVVQSPRYKIIEKKQPVAFWCNPISGHNTLYWYLQNLGQGPELLIRYENEEAVDDSQLPKDRFSAERLKGVDSTLKIQPAELGDSAVYLCASSPLNYNEQFFGPGTRLTVL.

This clone was detected only once. This chain connects TRBV5-1 to TRBJ2-7, with D maybe TRBD2 (5 bases). The germline V gene has CDR1 SGHRS and CDR2 YFSETQ. The CDR3 consists of 14 residues. The V gene lost 2 bases and the J gene lost 2 bases, with 11 bases spanning the gap. The CDR3 sequence is CASSLETTTYEQYF. As DNA, the CDR3 is TGCGCCAGCAGCTTAGAGACTACTACCTACGAGCAGTACTTC.

The chain combines TRBV12-3 or TRBV12-4 with TRBJ1-3, with unresolved D. This CDR3 is built from 13 residues. Trimming took 3 bases from V and 4 from J, leaving 7 bases between them. The CDR3, as DNA: TGTGCCAGCAGTTTGGCGGGCGGAAACACCATATATTTT. Its protein is CASSLAGGNTIYF.

The V call is TRBV18, the J call TRBJ1-6; unclear D gene. This CDR3 is built from 14 residues. The germline V and J ends were trimmed by 3 bases and 10 bases, with 13 bases remaining between them. The V gene's germline CDR1 is KGHSH and CDR2 LQKENI. CDR3 in amino acids: CASSPSGEGSPLHF. Written as DNA, the CDR3 is TGTGCCAGCTCACCTTCCGGGGAGGGCTCACCCCTCCACTTT.

This sequence joins TRBV6-5 and TRBJ1-2; the D gene is possibly TRBD1 (6 bases). The ends were cut back, 8 bases at V and 0 bases at J, with 10 bases in the middle. Germline V gives CDR1 MNHEY, CDR2 SVGAGI. CDR3 length equals 13 residues. In nucleotides, the CDR3 is TGTGCCAGCGTCAGGGGCACTAACTATGGCTACACCTTC. Translated, it gives CASVRGTNYGYTF.